One and the same sample provided the 21 T cell receptor beta chains below, sequenced in a study of T cell responses to AZD1222 COVID-19 vaccine. The repertoire was sequenced with immunoSEQ multiplex PCR; TCRdb's copy has only in-frame clones and lacks some. The sample includes more than 150,000 clones, about 87% of them seen just once. Sequenced material: peripheral blood, taken on day 0 of MenACWY control vaccination. These receptors all come from an adult in good health.

This clone was seen only once. CDR3 sequence reads: CASSLLGQGEGKETQYF. The DNA of the CDR3 is TGTGCCAGCAGCTTGTTGGGACAGGGCGAGGGCAAAGAGACCCAGTACTTC. The chain is built from TRBV5-4 and TRBJ2-5; 9 bases align to TRBD1. Germline-derived CDR1 and CDR2 are SGHNT and YYREEE (reference sequence). With V trimmed by 1 base and J by 3 bases, 10 bases remained unmatched. The CDR3 totals 17 residues. Variable domain in full (rest from reference TRBV5-4 and TRBJ2-5): ETGVTQSPTHLIKTRGQQVTLRCSSQSGHNTVSWYQQALGQGPQFIFQYYREEENGRGNFPPRFSGLQFPNYSSELNVNALELDDSALYLCASSLLGQGEGKETQYFGPGTRLLVL.

The chain links TRBV10-1 to TRBJ1-6; tentatively, D is TRBD1 (6 bases). There are 17 residues in the CDR3. V was shortened by 0 bases and J by 7 bases, with 16 bases between the two germline ends. Germline V CDR1 and CDR2: WNHNN, SYGVQD (reference sequence). The CDR3 DNA reads TGCGCCAGCAGTGAGTCGTTCGGGCAGGGGTTAAATTCACCCCTCCACTTT. Protein product: CASSESFGQGLNSPLHF.

J is TRBJ2-1 and V is TRBV6-5; 14 bases are a match to TRBD2. This CDR3 is built from 15 residues. CDR1 is MNHEY and CDR2 is SVGAGI in the germline V gene. J gave up 7 bases and V 6 bases, and 5 bases lay outside the gene matches. The CDR3 bases are TGTGCCAGCAGAAGACTAGCGGGGGGGCCTAATGAGCAGTTCTTC. Translated, it gives CASRRLAGGPNEQFF.

This clone showed up just once. As DNA, the CDR3 is TGTGCCATCAGTGAGCCATACACGGGGTCCCCCTACAATGAGCAGTTCTTC. The encoded protein is CAISEPYTGSPYNEQFF. The chain combines TRBV10-3 with TRBJ2-1; D is perhaps TRBD2 (5 bases). Germline CDR1 ENHRY, CDR2 SYGVKD. Between the trimmed V and J ends, which lost 2 bases and 2 bases, there was a span of 16 bases. The CDR3 extends over 17 amino acids.

The V gene is TRBV5-1, the J gene TRBJ1-5, with 12 bases identical to TRBD1. CDR3 length: 18 amino acids. J gave up 4 bases and V 3 bases, and 11 bases lay outside the gene matches. Germline V gene lookup returns CDR1 SGHRS and CDR2 YFSETQ. The CDR3 sequence: CASSSPGTGGVGNQPQHF. In DNA, the CDR3 is TGCGCCAGCAGCTCACCCGGGACAGGGGGCGTCGGGAATCAGCCCCAGCATTTT.

The genes are TRBV3-1 (or the pseudogene TRBV3-2) and TRBJ2-2; tentatively, D is TRBD2 (5 bases). The CDR3 is made up of 11 amino acids. V gave up 5 bases and J gave up 8 bases, with 6 bases separating them. Germline V gene data show CDR1 as LGHDT and CDR2 as YNNKEL (reference sequence). The CDR3 loop reads CASSGRGELFF. CDR3 sequence (DNA): TGTGCCAGCAGCGGGAGAGGGGAGCTGTTTTTT.

The chain links TRBV5-1 to TRBJ2-1; 7 bases are a match to TRBD2. V lost 0 bases, J lost 5 bases, and 11 bases stayed unmatched. The CDR3 contains 17 residues. Germline-derived CDR1 and CDR2 are SGHRS and YFSETQ. CDR3 residues: CASSLVLLSGTNNEQFF. The CDR3 DNA follows: TGCGCCAGCAGCTTGGTTTTGTTAAGCGGGACCAACAATGAGCAGTTCTTC.

The chain joins TRBV30 to TRBJ1-1; D possibly corresponds to TRBD1 (6 bases). CDR3 length: 13 residues. In germline, CDR1 is GTSNPN, CDR2 SVGIG (reference sequence). With 0 bases removed from V and 5 bases from J, the gap between germline ends came to 10 bases. CDR3 sequence: CAWSVRDTTEAFF. The CDR3 DNA reads TGTGCCTGGAGTGTACGGGACACTACTGAAGCTTTCTTT.

The chain joins TRBV9 to TRBJ1-1; D ambiguous. CDR3 length equals 15 residues. Trimming stripped 0 bases from V and 3 bases from J, with 12 bases between. The germline gives CDR1 SGDLS, CDR2 YYNGEE. CDR3 region: CASSVASWSHTEAFF. In DNA, the CDR3 is TGTGCCAGCAGCGTAGCCAGTTGGAGTCACACTGAAGCTTTCTTT. Filled out from reference TRBV9 and TRBJ1-1, the complete variable domain reads DSGVTQTPKHLITATGQRVTLRCSPRSGDLSVYWYQQSLDQGLQFLIQYYNGEERAKGNILERFSAQQFPDLHSELNLSSLELGDSALYFCASSVASWSHTEAFFGQGTRLTVV.

V and J are TRBV15 and TRBJ1-5; D ambiguous. Per germline, CDR1 LNHNV and CDR2 YYDKDF (reference sequence). The CDR3 sequence is 17 residues long. Trimming removed 1 base at V and 2 bases at J, with 15 bases between. The chain's CDR3 is CATSRVTGNGGNQPQHF. In nucleotides, the CDR3 is TGTGCCACCAGCAGAGTGACGGGGAATGGGGGCAATCAGCCCCAGCATTTT.

The chain combines TRBV6-5 with TRBJ2-7; possibly TRBD1 for D (6 bases). This CDR3 contains 14 residues. The V end was cut by 6 bases, the J end by 0 bases, with 12 bases between. Germline CDR1 and CDR2: MNHEY and SVGAGI. The CDR3 DNA sequence: TGTGCCAGCAGAACCGGGACACACTCCTACGAGCAGTACTTC. Its protein is CASRTGTHSYEQYF.

This clone was counted once. V is TRBV5-1 and J is TRBJ2-7, with 11 bases aligning to TRBD2. Germline V lookup: CDR1 SGHRS, CDR2 YFSETQ. The CDR3 is 15 residues long. J gave up 1 base and V 1 base, and 1 base lay outside the gene matches. DNA for the CDR3: TGCGCCAGCAGCTTGACTAGCGGGGGATCCTACGAGCAGTACTTC. Translating gives CASSLTSGGSYEQYF. Combining the CDR3 with reference TRBV5-1 and TRBJ2-7 gives the whole variable domain KAGVTQTPRYLIKTRGQQVTLSCSPISGHRSVSWYQQTPGQGLQFLFEYFSETQRNKGNFPGRFSGRQFSNSRSEMNVSTLELGDSALYLCASSLTSGGSYEQYFGPGTRLTVT.

This sequence joins TRBV27 and TRBJ2-1, with TRBD2 matching 16 bases. This CDR3 contains 15 residues. Germline V CDR1 and CDR2: MNHEY, SMNVEV (reference sequence). V lost 2 bases, J lost 8 bases, and 0 bases stayed unmatched. CDR3 in amino acids: CASSLGTSGRDEQFF. The CDR3 DNA reads TGTGCCAGCAGTTTAGGGACTAGCGGGAGGGATGAGCAGTTCTTC.

The chain links TRBV19 to TRBJ2-3; 9 bases agree with TRBD1. Trimming removed 3 bases from V and 0 bases from J; junction bases left unmatched: 10. The CDR3 contains 18 residues. Per the germline V gene, CDR1 is LNHDA and CDR2 is SQIVND (reference sequence). CDR3 in DNA: TGTGCCAGTAGTATGAGGGGACAGGGCCTAACTAGCACAGATACGCAGTATTTT. Its translation: CASSMRGQGLTSTDTQYF. The whole variable domain, filled in from reference TRBV19 and TRBJ2-3, reads DGGITQSPKYLFRKEGQNVTLSCEQNLNHDAMYWYRQDPGQGLRLIYYSQIVNDFQKGDIAEGYSVSREKKESFPLTVTSAQKNPTAFYLCASSMRGQGLTSTDTQYFGPGTRLTVL.

The CDR3 spells CASSVGQATTNEKLFF. CDR3 bases: TGTGCCAGCAGCGTAGGGCAGGCCACAACTAATGAAAAACTGTTTTTT. The chain recombines TRBV9 with TRBJ1-4; D gene unclear. Between the trimmed V and J ends, which lost 0 bases and 0 bases, there was a span of 9 bases. The CDR3 extends over 16 amino acids. Per germline, CDR1 SGDLS and CDR2 YYNGEE.

The chain links TRBV6-1 to TRBJ2-1, with 9 nucleotides matching TRBD2. Germline V gives CDR1 MNHNS, CDR2 SASEGT. This CDR3 is 15 amino acids long. The J segment lost 7 bases and the V segment lost 3 bases, leaving 7 bases of the junction unmatched. In nucleotides, the CDR3 is TGTGCCAGCAGTGAGACTAGCGGAGAGGTGAATGAGCAGTTCTTC. Protein: CASSETSGEVNEQFF.

The chain carries TRBV5-6 and TRBJ1-5; 9 bases line up with TRBD1. The CDR3 contains 19 residues. Germline V gene lookup returns CDR1 SGHDT and CDR2 YYEEEE. Trimming removed 0 bases from V and 0 bases from J; junction bases left unmatched: 10. Here the CDR3 reads CASSLGMGQGRISNQPQHF. The DNA for the CDR3 is TGTGCCAGCAGCTTGGGCATGGGACAGGGCAGAATTAGCAATCAGCCCCAGCATTTT. The whole variable domain, remainder taken from reference TRBV5-6 and TRBJ1-5, is DAGVTQSPTHLIKTRGQQVTLRCSPKSGHDTVSWYQQALGQGPQFIFQYYEEEERQRGNFPDRFSGHQFPNYSSELNVNALLLGDSALYLCASSLGMGQGRISNQPQHFGDGTRLSIL.

The CDR3 DNA is TGTGCCAGCCGGGCTCAAGAATCTGGAAACACCATATATTTT. Residues: CASRAQESGNTIYF. The rearrangement uses TRBV18 and TRBJ1-3; no clear D gene. The germline V gene encodes CDR1 KGHSH and CDR2 LQKENI. CDR3 length equals 14 residues. The V and J ends lost 8 bases and 1 base respectively, with 12 bases between them.

V usage is TRBV27 and J usage is TRBJ1-2; possibly TRBD1 for D (5 bases). The ends were cut back, 5 bases at V and 3 bases at J, with 19 bases in the middle. CDR3 length: 16 amino acids. Germline-derived CDR1 and CDR2 are MNHEY and SMNVEV (reference sequence). CDR3 sequence reads: CASSLHEERGYYGYTF. CDR3 nucleotide sequence: TGTGCCAGCAGTCTACACGAAGAAAGGGGCTACTATGGCTACACCTTC.

V and J are TRBV14 and TRBJ2-3; D not resolved. The V gene lost 0 bases and the J gene lost 1 base, with 8 bases spanning the gap. The CDR3 spans 15 residues. Germline CDR1 reads SGHDN; CDR2 reads FVKESK. CDR3 DNA: TGTGCCAGCAGCCAAGATACTGGCGGCACAGATACGCAGTATTTT. Translating it yields CASSQDTGGTDTQYF.

V usage is TRBV20-1 and J usage is TRBJ1-1; no reliable D call. There are 11 residues in the CDR3. Trimming took 7 bases from V and 1 from J, leaving 7 bases between them. CDR1 DFQATT and CDR2 SNEGSKA come from the germline V gene (reference sequence). The CDR3 nucleotides read TGCAGTGTTAGGGCGAACACTGAAGCTTTCTTT. Its translation is CSVRANTEAFF.